A selection of T cell receptor beta chains follows, all from one sample in a study of cytomegalovirus exposure and HLA in healthy donors. Sequenced by immunoSEQ multiplex PCR; TCRdb stores in-frame clones only, minus some. Here the sample spans approximately 170,000 clones, roughly 79% being singletons. Specimen: PBMCs. These receptors all stem from a man between 18 and 29 years old in good health and CMV-seropositive. Each CDR3 is given with its conserved first and last residue. A D gene is named only where the DNA matches it firmly. Clone size is not always given. Where it is, it says once, few, many or a class for expanded clones.

abundance,len,v_gene,j_gene,d_gene,CDR3aa,CDR3nt
-,15,TRBV6-5,TRBJ2-7,TRBD1,CASSYKGQGPYEQYF,TGTGCCAGCAGTTACAAGGGACAGGGACCCTACGAGCAGTACTTC
-,16,TRBV7-2,TRBJ1-4,TRBD1,CASSLVGTGGGEKLFF,TGTGCCAGCAGCTTAGTTGGGACAGGGGGCGGTGAAAAACTGTTTTTT
-,16,TRBV7-3,TRBJ2-1,-,CASSTGGAATGNEQFF,TGTGCCAGCAGCACCGGGGGAGCAGCGACCGGGAATGAGCAGTTCTTC
-,13,TRBV2,TRBJ2-7,-,CASSRTDLYEQYF,TGTGCCAGCAGCCGGACAGACCTCTACGAGCAGTACTTC
-,13,TRBV29-1,TRBJ2-3,-,CSVELLSTDTQYF,TGCAGCGTTGAACTATTAAGCACAGATACGCAGTATTTT
-,15,TRBV5-1,TRBJ1-2,-,CASSSMAGTRHGYTF,TGCGCCAGCAGCTCAATGGCAGGAACCCGGCATGGCTACACCTTC
-,13,TRBV7-9,TRBJ2-2,-,CASSSQGPGELFF,TGTGCCAGCAGCTCGCAGGGGCCCGGGGAGCTGTTTTTT
once,13,TRBV18,TRBJ1-1,-,CASSRGEGGEAFF,TGTGCCAGCTCACGAGGGGAAGGGGGAGAAGCTTTCTTT
-,13,TRBV29-1,TRBJ2-3,TRBD2,CSVRSGATDTQYF,TGCAGCGTCAGGAGCGGGGCCACAGATACGCAGTATTTT
-,13,TRBV19,TRBJ1-2,-,CASSPHLNYGYTF,TGTGCCAGTAGTCCACACCTTAACTATGGCTACACCTTC
-,15,TRBV28,TRBJ1-1,TRBD1,CASSSTGAMNTEAFF,TGTGCCAGCAGTTCGACAGGGGCCATGAACACTGAAGCTTTCTTT
few,14,TRBV6-1,TRBJ1-5,TRBD1,CASSEASSGTALNF,TGTGCCAGCAGTGAAGCCAGTTCCGGGACAGCGCTTAATTTT
once,14,TRBV6-6,TRBJ2-3,TRBD1,CASSYRTGLDTQYF,TGTGCCAGCAGTTATAGGACAGGCTTAGATACGCAGTATTTT
once,14,TRBV27,TRBJ2-2,-,CASSQGGNTGELFF,TGTGCCTCCTCCCAGGGGGGAAACACCGGGGAGCTGTTTTTT
-,14,TRBV6-5,TRBJ2-7,-,CASSYVPGRHEQYF,TGTGCCAGCAGTTACGTGCCAGGGAGGCACGAGCAGTACTTC
-,14,TRBV29-1,TRBJ1-5,TRBD1,CSVAGQNSNQPQHF,TGCAGCGTCGCGGGACAGAATAGCAATCAGCCCCAGCATTTT
-,18,TRBV5-1,TRBJ2-3,TRBD1,CASSLRDRVETSTDTQYF,TGCGCCAGCAGCTTAAGGGACAGGGTGGAAACTAGCACAGATACGCAGTATTTT
-,14,TRBV18,TRBJ1-1,-,CASYKTGLDTEAFF,TGTGCCAGCTACAAAACAGGGTTGGACACTGAAGCTTTCTTT
-,14,TRBV4-1,TRBJ1-2,-,CASSPIQGPYGYTF,TGCGCCAGCAGCCCAATACAGGGACCCTATGGCTACACCTTC
-,14,TRBV4-1,TRBJ1-1,-,CASSQVALNTEAFF,TGCGCCAGCAGCCAAGTAGCCTTGAACACTGAAGCTTTCTTT
-,20,TRBV4-3,TRBJ2-3,TRBD2,CASSHQFSRLAEEITDTQYF,TGCGCCAGCAGCCACCAATTTAGCCGGCTAGCGGAGGAGATTACAGATACGCAGTATTTT
few,16,TRBV4-1,TRBJ1-4,-,CASSQGYSRNLEKLFF,TGCGCCAGCAGCCAAGGTTATTCGCGGAATTTAGAAAAACTGTTTTTT
once,13,TRBV2,TRBJ2-5,-,CASGTGGFETQYF,TGTGCCAGCGGTACAGGAGGGTTTGAGACCCAGTACTTC
-,17,TRBV4-3,TRBJ2-3,TRBD2,CASSQSQREGQSDTQYF,TGCGCCAGCAGCCAAAGCCAGCGGGAGGGCCAGTCAGATACGCAGTATTTT
-,16,TRBV5-1,TRBJ2-7,TRBD1,CASSLLWDRDTYEQYF,TGCGCCAGCAGCTTGTTATGGGACAGGGATACCTACGAGCAGTACTTC
once,16,TRBV21-1,TRBJ2-6,-,CASSKHFLSGANVLTF,TGTGCCAGCAGCAAACACTTTCTCTCTGGGGCCAACGTCCTGACTTTC
-,17,TRBV7-8,TRBJ2-2,TRBD2,CASSRTSGRPNTGELFF,TGTGCCAGCAGCAGGACTAGCGGGAGGCCGAACACCGGGGAGCTGTTTTTT